The 3 T cell receptor beta chains below were found in one sample sequenced in a study of graft-versus-host responses after intestinal transplantation. The repertoire was sequenced with immunoSEQ multiplex PCR; TCRdb's copy has only in-frame clones and lacks some. This sample yields 84,000 or so clones, of which around nine tenths are seen a single time; about 0.29% belongs to the top ten. Their target antigens are unknown. Sequences were derived from unstimulated CD4+ T cells sorted from spleen or lymph node cells, sampled before intestinal transplant. These receptors originate from a human donor who received an intestinal transplant.

The chain links TRBV7-7 to TRBJ2-1, with D perhaps matching TRBD1 (7 bases). V lost 5 bases and J 3 bases, leaving 17 bases between the germline ends. There are 16 residues in the CDR3. From germline, CDR1 is SSHAT and CDR2 FNYEAQ (reference sequence). In nucleotides, the CDR3 is TGTGCCAGCAGCCCAGGGGGTGCGGGGTTCTACAATGAGCAGTTCTTC. Its translation: CASSPGGAGFYNEQFF.

This clone was observed once. The chain has TRBV29-1 and TRBJ1-3, with D perhaps TRBD1 (6 bases). V was cut by 7 bases and J by 2 bases, with 15 bases left in between. This CDR3 region has 14 residues. Germline lookup yields CDR1 SQVTM and CDR2 ANQGSEA. The CDR3 DNA is TGCAGCGCCCAGCCAGGGGTGGCTGGAAACACCATATATTTT. It yields the protein CSAQPGVAGNTIYF. Full variable domain (outside the CDR3, taken from reference TRBV29-1 and TRBJ1-3): SAVISQKPSRDICQRGTSLTIQCQVDSQVTMMFWYRQQPGQSLTLIATANQGSEATYESGFVIDKFPISRPNLTFSTLTVSNMSPEDSSIYLCSAQPGVAGNTIYFGEGSWLTVV.

CDR3 DNA: TGTGCCAGCACCGGGACAGGAAGGATGGATACGCAGTATTTT. This translates into CASTGTGRMDTQYF. V usage is TRBV5-6 and J usage is TRBJ2-3, with 8 positions matching TRBD1. The CDR3 has 14 amino acids. Germline CDR1 is SGHDT and CDR2 is YYEEEE. The ends lost 6 bases at V and 6 bases at J; junction bases unmatched: 9.